This T cell receptor beta chain is drawn from a study of cytomegalovirus exposure and HLA in healthy donors. After removal of 5 bases from V and 2 bases from J, the junction contained 10 bases not matched to a gene. This CDR3 is built from 16 residues. CDR1 SNHLY and CDR2 FYNNEI come from the germline V gene. This clone was counted a few times. The study ran its PCR with 60 Vbeta and 13 Jbeta primers. Produced via immunoSEQ multiplex PCR; TCRdb's table is partial and in-frame only. Here the sample spans under 110,000 clones, about 70% being singletons. The sequence derives from a woman between 40 and 50 years old in good health and CMV-seronegative. The sample comprised PBMCs. The V gene is TRBV2, the J gene TRBJ2-3; 7 bases line up with TRBD2. The CDR3 DNA reads TGTGCCAGCAGTTCGTACCGAGCGGGATACACAGATACGCAGTATTTT. Residues: CASSSYRAGYTDTQYF.